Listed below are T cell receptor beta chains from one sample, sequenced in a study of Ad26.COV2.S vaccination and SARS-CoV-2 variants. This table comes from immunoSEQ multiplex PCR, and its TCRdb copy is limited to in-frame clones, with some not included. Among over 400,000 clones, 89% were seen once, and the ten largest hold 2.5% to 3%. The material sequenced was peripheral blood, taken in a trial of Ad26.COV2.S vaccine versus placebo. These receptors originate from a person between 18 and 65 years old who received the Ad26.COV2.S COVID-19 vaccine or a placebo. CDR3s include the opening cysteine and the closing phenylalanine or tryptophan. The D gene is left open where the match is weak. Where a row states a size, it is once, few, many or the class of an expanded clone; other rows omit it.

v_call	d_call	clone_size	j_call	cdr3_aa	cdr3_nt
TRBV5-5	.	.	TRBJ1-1	CASSLLDQNTEAFF	TGTGCCAGCAGCTTGTTGGACCAGAACACTGAAGCTTTCTTT
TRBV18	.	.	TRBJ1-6	CASSLEARGSYSPLHF	TGTGCCAGCTCACTGGAAGCTCGGGGGAGTTATTCACCCCTCCACTTT
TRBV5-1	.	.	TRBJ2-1	CASSLGRDLALYNEQFF	TGCGCCAGCAGCTTAGGCCGGGACCTTGCCCTCTACAATGAGCAGTTCTTC
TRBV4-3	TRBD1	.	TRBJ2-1	CASSHAGGNEQFF	TGCGCCAGCAGCCATGCAGGGGGCAATGAGCAGTTCTTC
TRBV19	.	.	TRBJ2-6	CASSTRPYGASGANVLTF	TGTGCCAGTAGTACTCGGCCTTACGGGGCCTCTGGGGCCAACGTCCTGACTTTC
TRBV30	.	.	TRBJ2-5	CAWSVLRETQYF	TGTGCCTGGAGTGTACTTAGGGAGACCCAGTACTTC
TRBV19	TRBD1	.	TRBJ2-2	CASSHTRGQGRIGELFF	TGTGCCAGTAGCCACACCAGGGGGCAGGGGAGGATCGGGGAGCTGTTTTTT
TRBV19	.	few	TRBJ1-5	CASSPNTYQPQHF	TGTGCCAGTAGCCCAAACACTTATCAGCCCCAGCATTTT
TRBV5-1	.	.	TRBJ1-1	CASSLALGIGTEAFF	TGCGCCAGCAGCTTGGCTTTGGGGATAGGCACTGAAGCTTTCTTT
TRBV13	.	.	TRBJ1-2	CASSLIFAGNYGYTF	TGTGCCAGCAGCTTGATCTTCGCAGGAAACTATGGCTACACCTTC
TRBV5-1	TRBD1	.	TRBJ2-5	CASSTSGTEQETQYF	TGCGCCAGCAGCACCTCGGGGACAGAACAAGAGACCCAGTACTTC
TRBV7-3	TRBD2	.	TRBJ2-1	CASSRTGTRSYNEQFF	TGTGCCAGCAGCCGAACCGGGACTAGAAGCTACAATGAGCAGTTCTTC
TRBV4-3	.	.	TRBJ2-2	CASSQGRAGELFF	TGCGCCAGCAGCCAGGGCCGGGCCGGGGAGCTGTTTTTT
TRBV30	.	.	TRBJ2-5	CAWSKNTVQETQYF	TGTGCCTGGAGTAAGAACACAGTCCAAGAGACCCAGTACTTC
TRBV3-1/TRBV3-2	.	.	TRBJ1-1	CASSQALGTEAFF	TGTGCCAGCAGCCAAGCCCTGGGCACTGAAGCTTTCTTT
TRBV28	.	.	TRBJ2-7	CASSPVPSRFGEQYF	TGTGCCAGCAGTCCTGTCCCCTCGAGGTTTGGGGAGCAGTACTTC
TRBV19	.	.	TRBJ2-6	CASSINRGTGANVLTF	TGTGCCAGTAGTATAAATCGGGGGACTGGGGCCAACGTCCTGACTTTC
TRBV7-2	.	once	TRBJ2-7	CASSFGSLYEQYF	TGTGCCAGCAGCTTTGGCAGCCTCTACGAGCAGTACTTC
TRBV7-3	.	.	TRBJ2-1	CASSLGGSYNEQFF	TGTGCCAGCAGCTTAGGGGGGTCCTACAATGAGCAGTTCTTC
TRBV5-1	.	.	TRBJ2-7	CASSLDGRISSYEQYF	TGCGCCAGCAGCCTCGACGGGAGAATATCTTCCTACGAGCAGTACTTC
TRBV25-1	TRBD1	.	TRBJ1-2	CASLRTGGYYGYTF	TGTGCCAGCCTCCGGACAGGGGGCTACTATGGCTACACCTTC
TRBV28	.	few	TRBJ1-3	CASSSPLGGLSGNTIYF	TGTGCCAGCAGTTCCCCGCTGGGGGGGCTTTCTGGAAACACCATATATTTT
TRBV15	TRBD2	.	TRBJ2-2	CATSSDSGTSGNTGELFF	TGTGCCACCAGCAGCGACTCCGGGACTAGCGGCAACACCGGGGAGCTGTTTTTT
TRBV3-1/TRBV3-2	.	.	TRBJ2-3	CASSQEIKRTTDTQYF	TGTGCCAGCAGCCAAGAAATTAAGCGGACCACAGATACGCAGTATTTT
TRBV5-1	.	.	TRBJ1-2	CASSLIPGDYGYTF	TGCGCCAGCAGCTTGATTCCAGGGGATTATGGCTACACCTTC
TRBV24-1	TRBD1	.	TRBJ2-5	CATSDPGQEQETQYF	TGTGCCACCAGTGATCCGGGACAGGAGCAAGAGACCCAGTACTTC
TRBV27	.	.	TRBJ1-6	CASSYLVKDKSPLHF	TGTGCCAGCAGTTATTTAGTCAAGGACAAATCACCCCTCCACTTT
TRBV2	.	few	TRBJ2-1	CASHRSPYNEQFF	TGTGCCAGTCACAGGTCCCCCTACAATGAGCAGTTCTTC
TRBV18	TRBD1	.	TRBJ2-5	CASSPRLTGAQETQYF	TGTGCCAGCTCACCTAGGCTGACAGGGGCGCAAGAGACCCAGTACTTC
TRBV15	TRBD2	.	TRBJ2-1	CATSSTSGREYNEQFF	TGTGCCACCAGCAGCACTAGCGGGAGAGAGTACAATGAGCAGTTCTTC
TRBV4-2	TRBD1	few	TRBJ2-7	CASSRQGSSYEQYF	TGTGCCAGCAGCAGACAGGGTTCATCCTACGAGCAGTACTTC
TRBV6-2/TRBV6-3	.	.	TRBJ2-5	CASSYFGSGETQYF	TGTGCCAGCAGTTACTTCGGGAGTGGGGAGACCCAGTACTTC
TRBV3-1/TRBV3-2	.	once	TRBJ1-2	CASSQDRGHVGYGYTF	TGTGCCAGCAGCCAAGACCGGGGACACGTAGGCTATGGCTACACCTTC
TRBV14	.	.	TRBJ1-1	CASSPGARDTEAFF	TGTGCCAGCAGCCCCGGGGCTAGGGACACTGAAGCTTTCTTT
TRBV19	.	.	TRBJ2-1	CASKNGNNEQFF	TGTGCCAGTAAAAACGGTAACAATGAGCAGTTCTTC
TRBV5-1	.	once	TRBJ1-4	CASRGDKTNEKLFF	TGCGCCAGCAGAGGGGACAAAACTAATGAAAAACTGTTTTTT
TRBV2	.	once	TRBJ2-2	CASSVPRGPEGSGELFF	TGTGCCAGCAGTGTTCCTCGGGGCCCCGAAGGGTCCGGGGAGCTGTTTTTT
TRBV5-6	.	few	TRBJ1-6	CASSSISGLGSYNSPLHF	TGTGCCAGCAGCTCTATTTCAGGGTTAGGGTCCTATAATTCACCCCTCCACTTT